Sequencing of this T cell receptor beta chain was carried out in a study of blood T cell repertoires in COVID-19. About the research overall: There were acute and convalescent COVID-19 samples, and they came from the United States, Italy and Spain. Sources were T cells, B-cell-depleted T cells, or PBMCs; the material itself was cDNA or gDNA.

Source study methods: The authors estimated nucleated cell counts from reference gene primer amplification. The method was immunoSEQ multiplex PCR; TCRdb's version includes in-frame clones alone and lacks a portion of them. V and J calls and clone size are those listed in that table; D and trimming were worked out from the DNA. The sample includes under 300,000 clones, around 85% of them seen just once. V trimming: 5 bases; J trimming: 1 base; junction bases outside the gene matches: 9. The CDR3 length is 19 residues. Germline values: CDR1 SGHTA, CDR2 FQGNSA. The receptor was isolated from a man in his 60s with acute or convalescent COVID-19. The sequenced material came from peripheral blood. This rearrangement joins TRBV7-2 to TRBJ2-1; 15 bases agree with TRBD2. The CDR3 sequence is CASSPGQGLAGGSYNEQFF. The CDR3 DNA follows: TGTGCCAGCAGCCCCGGACAGGGACTAGCGGGAGGATCCTACAATGAGCAGTTCTTC.